This T cell receptor beta chain emerged from a study of blood T cell repertoires in COVID-19. Study-level information: From T cells, B-cell-depleted T cells, or PBMCs came the material, which was cDNA or gDNA.

Germline lookup yields CDR1 ENHRY and CDR2 SYGVKD. The CDR3 sequence is 13 residues long. Trimming took off 0 bases at V and 12 bases at J, with 12 bases between the two ends. The repertoire was sequenced with immunoSEQ multiplex PCR; TCRdb's copy has only in-frame clones and lacks some. The sample lists tens of thousands of clones, 75% to 90% seen once, with roughly 5.2% in the top ten. The chain links TRBV10-3 to TRBJ2-1, with a tentative D call TRBD2 (5 bases). This receptor was obtained from a man aged 50-60 years with active COVID-19. The sequenced sample was peripheral blood. CDR3 nucleotides: TGTGCCATCAGTGAGTCGTCTGAGACTATGCAGTTCTTC. This codes for CAISESSETMQFF.